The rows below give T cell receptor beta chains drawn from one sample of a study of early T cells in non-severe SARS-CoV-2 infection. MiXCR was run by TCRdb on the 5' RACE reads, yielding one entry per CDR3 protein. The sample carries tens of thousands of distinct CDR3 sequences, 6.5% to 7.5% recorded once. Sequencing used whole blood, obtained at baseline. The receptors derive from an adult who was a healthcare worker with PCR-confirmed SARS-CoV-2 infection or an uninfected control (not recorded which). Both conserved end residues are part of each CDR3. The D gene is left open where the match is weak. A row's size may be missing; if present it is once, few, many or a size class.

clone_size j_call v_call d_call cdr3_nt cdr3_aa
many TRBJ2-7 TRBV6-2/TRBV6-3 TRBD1 TGTGCCAGCACCAGGACAGGGGTCTACGAGCAGTACTTC CASTRTGVYEQYF
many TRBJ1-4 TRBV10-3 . TGTGCCATCACCAGAGAGATAGGTACCAATGAAAAACTGTTTTTT CAITREIGTNEKLFF
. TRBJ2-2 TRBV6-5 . TGTGCCAGCAGTTACTCGATTATCACCGGGGAGCTGTTTTTT CASSYSIITGELFF
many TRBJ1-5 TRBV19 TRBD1 TGTGCCAGTAGTATATGGGCAGGGGGTAGTCAGCCCCAGCATTTT CASSIWAGGSQPQHF
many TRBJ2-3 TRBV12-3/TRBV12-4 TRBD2 TGTGCCAGCATCTTAGCGGGGGCAGATACGCAGTATTTT CASILAGADTQYF
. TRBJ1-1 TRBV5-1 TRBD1 TGCGCCAGCAGCTTGGAGGGACAGGGTAACACTGAAGCTTTCTTT CASSLEGQGNTEAFF
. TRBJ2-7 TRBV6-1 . TGTGCCAGCAGTGCCTTCTACGAGCAGTACTTC CASSAFYEQYF
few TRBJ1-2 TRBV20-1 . TGCAGATTGCAGGGAAACTATGGCTACACCTTC CRLQGNYGYTF
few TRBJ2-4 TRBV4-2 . TGTGCCAGCAGCCAAGTGAGTCAAGGTGACATTCAGTACTTC CASSQVSQGDIQYF
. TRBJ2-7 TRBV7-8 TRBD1 TGTGCCAGCAGCTTGCGACAGGGTGCTCTCTACGAGCAGTACTTC CASSLRQGALYEQYF
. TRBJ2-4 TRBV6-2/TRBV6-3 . TGTGCCAGCAGTCGTACAGGGGCCAAAAACATTCAGTACTTC CASSRTGAKNIQYF
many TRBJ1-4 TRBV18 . TGTGCCAGCTCACGAGGCCTGGCTACTAATGAAAAACTGTTTTTT CASSRGLATNEKLFF
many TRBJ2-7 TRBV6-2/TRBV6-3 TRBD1 TGTGCCAGCAGCCCCGACAGGGCAGGGGGCCAATACGAGCAGTACTTC CASSPDRAGGQYEQYF
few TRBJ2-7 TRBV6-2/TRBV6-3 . TGTGCCAGCAGTTACAGACACCCGGGGCGGGAGCAGTACTTC CASSYRHPGREQYF
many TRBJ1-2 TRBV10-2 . TGCGCCAGCAGTGCTGGTAGCGCGGGGCGAGACTATGGCTACACCTTC CASSAGSAGRDYGYTF
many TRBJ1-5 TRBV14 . TGTGCCAGCAGTACCCGAGGTCCTACAGTTAACGGCAATCAGCCCCAGCATTTT CASSTRGPTVNGNQPQHF
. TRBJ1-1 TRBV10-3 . TGTGCCATCAGTGACAGGGAAGGGACTGAAGCTTTCTTT CAISDREGTEAFF
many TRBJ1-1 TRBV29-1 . TGCAGCGTTGTTACGGTACTTGAAGCTTTCTTT CSVVTVLEAFF
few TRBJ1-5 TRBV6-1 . TGTGCCAGCAGTGTTCGCCGCGGGAATAGCAATCAGCCCCAGCATTTT CASSVRRGNSNQPQHF
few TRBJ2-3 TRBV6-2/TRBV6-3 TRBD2 TGTGCCAGCAGGCGGGGGAATACGCAGTATTTT CASRRGNTQYF
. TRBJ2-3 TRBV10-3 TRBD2 TGTGCCATCAGTGAGTTCCCAGCGGGGGTTACAGATACGCAGTATTTT CAISEFPAGVTDTQYF
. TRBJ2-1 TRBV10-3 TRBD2 TGTGCCATCAGTGAGTTTAAGCAGCGGGGGGCCGACTACAATGAGCAGTTCTTC CAISEFKQRGADYNEQFF
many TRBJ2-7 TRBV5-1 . TGCGCCAGCAGCTTGGGCAGGGCAGCCTACGAGCAGTACTTC CASSLGRAAYEQYF
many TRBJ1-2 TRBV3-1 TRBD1 TGTGCCAGCAGCCAAGATGATACAGGGGATCATGGCTACACCTTC CASSQDDTGDHGYTF
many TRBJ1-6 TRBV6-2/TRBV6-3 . TGTGCCAGCAGTTATTTGAGCCAAGAGTCACCCCTCCACTTT CASSYLSQESPLHF
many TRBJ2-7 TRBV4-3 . TGCGCCAGCAGCCAAGACGGGACAAGGAGCTCCTACGAGCAGTACTTC CASSQDGTRSSYEQYF
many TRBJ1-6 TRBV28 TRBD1 TGTGCCAGCAGTTTCCCGGGACAGGGTTATAATTCACCCCTCCACTTT CASSFPGQGYNSPLHF
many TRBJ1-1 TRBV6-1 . TGTGCCAGCAAAGATATGGGGGGTCTCGGCACTGAAGCTTTCTTT CASKDMGGLGTEAFF
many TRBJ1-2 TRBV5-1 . TGCGCCAGCAGCTTGGCACTAGGAGACTATGGCTACACCTTC CASSLALGDYGYTF
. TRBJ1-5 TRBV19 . TGTGCCAGTAGCTCTTTTCTATTCAAGGGGGGCAATCAGCCCCAGCATTTT CASSSFLFKGGNQPQHF
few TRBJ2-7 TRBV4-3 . TGCGCCAGCAGCCAAGATTCCGCTGGCGGGGAGGCCTACGAGCAGTACTTC CASSQDSAGGEAYEQYF
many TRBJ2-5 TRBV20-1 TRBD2 TGCAGTGCGAGGAGCGGGGAAGAGACCCAGTACTTC CSARSGEETQYF
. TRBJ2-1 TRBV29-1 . TGCAGCGTAAGACTCAGGACCCATGAGCAGTTCTTC CSVRLRTHEQFF
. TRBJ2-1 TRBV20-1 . TGCAGTGCGGGACAAAGCTCCTACAATGAGCAGTTCTTC CSAGQSSYNEQFF
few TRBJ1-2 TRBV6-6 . TGTGCCAGCACAAGTGCACAGGGCCCTGCTGAGCGTCATGGCTACACCTTC CASTSAQGPAERHGYTF
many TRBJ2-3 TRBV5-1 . TGCGCCAGCAGCTTGGTGGTTGAAGACGGCGCAGATACGCAGTATTTT CASSLVVEDGADTQYF
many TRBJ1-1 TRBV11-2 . TGTGCCAGCAGCTTCCCGACGAACACTGAAGCTTTCTTT CASSFPTNTEAFF
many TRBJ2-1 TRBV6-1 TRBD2 TGTGCCAGCAGCCACCTAGCGGGGGGAGTAAATGAGCAGTTCTTC CASSHLAGGVNEQFF
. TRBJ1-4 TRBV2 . TGTGCCAGCAGTGGACAGTTCGGTGAAAAACTGTTTTTT CASSGQFGEKLFF
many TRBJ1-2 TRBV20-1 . TGCAGTGCTAGAGATTGGGGCGGAGCAACTGGCTACACCTTC CSARDWGGATGYTF
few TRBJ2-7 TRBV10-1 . TGCGCCAGCAGTGAAGGAGCAGGGACCCCCTACGAGCAGTACTTC CASSEGAGTPYEQYF
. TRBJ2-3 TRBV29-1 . TGCAGCGCTGGGCGGGGAGCGGATACGCAGTATTTT CSAGRGADTQYF
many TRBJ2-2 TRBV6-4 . TGTGCCAGCAGTCCTACGAGGACGAACACCGGGGAGCTGTTTTTT CASSPTRTNTGELFF
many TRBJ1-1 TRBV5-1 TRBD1 TGCGCCAGCAGCCCCCGGGACAGGGTAAAAGGCACTGAAGCTTTCTTT CASSPRDRVKGTEAFF
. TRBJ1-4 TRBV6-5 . TGTGCCAGCAGTTACTTCCGGGACGTAGGAAATGAAAAACTGTTTTTT CASSYFRDVGNEKLFF
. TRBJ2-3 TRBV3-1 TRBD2 TGTGCCAGCAGCCAAGATTCCCGAGGACTAGCGGCGTATTTT CASSQDSRGLAAYF
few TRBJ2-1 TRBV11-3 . TGTGCCAGCAGCAGAGGGGCGGAGAGCTCCTACAATGAGCAGTTCTTC CASSRGAESSYNEQFF
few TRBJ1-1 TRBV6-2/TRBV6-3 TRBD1 TGTGCCAGCAGGACAGCAGGGGGTAGGATGAACACTGAAGCTTTCTTT CASRTAGGRMNTEAFF
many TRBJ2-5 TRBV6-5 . TGTGCCAGCAGTTACTCTCCCGGGGCAGAGACCCAGTACTTC CASSYSPGAETQYF
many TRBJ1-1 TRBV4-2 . TGTGCCAGCAGCCAACGAATTCCGGGACGATTCATGAATAGGGAAGCTTTCTTT CASSQRIPGRFMNREAFF
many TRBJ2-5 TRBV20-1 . TGCAGTGCTAGAGACACACTGACCCAGTACTTC CSARDTLTQYF
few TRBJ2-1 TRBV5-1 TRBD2 TGCGCCAGCAGCCTGATTAGCGGGGGGGAGCAGTTCTTC CASSLISGGEQFF
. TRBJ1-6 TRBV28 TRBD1 TGTGCCAGCAGCCCGTTCCCCGGGACAGCATCACCCCTCCACTTT CASSPFPGTASPLHF